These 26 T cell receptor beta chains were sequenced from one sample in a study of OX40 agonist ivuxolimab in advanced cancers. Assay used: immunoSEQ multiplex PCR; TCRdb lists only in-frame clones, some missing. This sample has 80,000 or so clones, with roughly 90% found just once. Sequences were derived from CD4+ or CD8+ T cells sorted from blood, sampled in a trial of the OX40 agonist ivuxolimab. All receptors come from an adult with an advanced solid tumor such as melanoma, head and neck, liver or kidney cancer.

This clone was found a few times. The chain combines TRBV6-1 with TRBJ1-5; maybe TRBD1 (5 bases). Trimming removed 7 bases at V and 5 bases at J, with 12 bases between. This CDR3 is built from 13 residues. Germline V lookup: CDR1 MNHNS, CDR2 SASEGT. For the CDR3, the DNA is TGTGCCAGCAAGTTGGCAGGGTATCAGCCCCAGCATTTT. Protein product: CASKLAGYQPQHF.

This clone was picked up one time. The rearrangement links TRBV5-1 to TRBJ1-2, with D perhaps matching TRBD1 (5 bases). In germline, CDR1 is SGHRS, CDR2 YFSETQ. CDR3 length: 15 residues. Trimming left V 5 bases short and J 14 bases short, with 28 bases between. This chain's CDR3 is CASSSNAGTGSIWTF. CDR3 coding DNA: TGCGCCAGCAGTTCCAATGCCGGGACGGGGTCTATATGGACCTTC.

The CDR3 DNA sequence: TGTGCCAGCAGCAAGCCGGGACAGGGGTACGAGCAGTACTTC. Translated, it gives CASSKPGQGYEQYF. The gene calls are TRBV14 and TRBJ2-7, with 10 bases aligning to TRBD1. The CDR3 runs 14 residues. J was trimmed by 4 bases and V by 5 bases; bases with no gene match: 5. Germline V gene sequence: CDR1 SGHDN, CDR2 FVKESK.

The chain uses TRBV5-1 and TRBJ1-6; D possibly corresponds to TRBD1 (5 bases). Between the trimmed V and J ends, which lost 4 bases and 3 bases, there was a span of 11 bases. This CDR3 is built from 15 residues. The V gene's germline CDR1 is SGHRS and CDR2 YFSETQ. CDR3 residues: CASSRRDGYNSPLHF. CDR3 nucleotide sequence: TGCGCCAGCAGCCGCCGGGACGGCTATAATTCACCCCTCCACTTT.

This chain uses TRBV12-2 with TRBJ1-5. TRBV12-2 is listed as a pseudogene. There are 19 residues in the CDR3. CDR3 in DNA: TGTGCAAGTCGCTTACGTGGAGGGGGGGATGAGAATAGCAATCAGCCCCAGCATTTT. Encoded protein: CASRLRGGGDENSNQPQHF.

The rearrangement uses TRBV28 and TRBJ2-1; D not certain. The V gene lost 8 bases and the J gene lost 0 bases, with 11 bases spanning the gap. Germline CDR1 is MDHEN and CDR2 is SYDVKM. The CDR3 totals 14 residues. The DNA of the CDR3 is TGTGCCAGCGCGGAGAGGAGCTCCTACAATGAGCAGTTCTTC. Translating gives CASAERSSYNEQFF.

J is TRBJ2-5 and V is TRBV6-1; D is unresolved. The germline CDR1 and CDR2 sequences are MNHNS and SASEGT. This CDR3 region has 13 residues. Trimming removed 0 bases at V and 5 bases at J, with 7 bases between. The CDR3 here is CASSEARRETQYF. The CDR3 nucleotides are TGTGCCAGCAGTGAAGCGCGGCGGGAGACCCAGTACTTC.

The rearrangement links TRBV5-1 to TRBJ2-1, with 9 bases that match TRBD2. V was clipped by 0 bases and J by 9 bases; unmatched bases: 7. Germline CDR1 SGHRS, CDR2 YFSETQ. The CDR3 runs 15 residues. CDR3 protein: CASSLEAGGQAEQFF. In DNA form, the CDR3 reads TGCGCCAGCAGCTTGGAGGCGGGGGGGCAGGCTGAGCAGTTCTTC.

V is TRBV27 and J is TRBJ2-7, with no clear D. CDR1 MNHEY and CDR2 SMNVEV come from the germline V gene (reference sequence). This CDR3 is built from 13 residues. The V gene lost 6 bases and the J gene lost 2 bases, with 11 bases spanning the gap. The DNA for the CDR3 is TGTGCCAGCAGCCACGATCGTACCTACGAGCAGTACTTC. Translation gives CASSHDRTYEQYF.

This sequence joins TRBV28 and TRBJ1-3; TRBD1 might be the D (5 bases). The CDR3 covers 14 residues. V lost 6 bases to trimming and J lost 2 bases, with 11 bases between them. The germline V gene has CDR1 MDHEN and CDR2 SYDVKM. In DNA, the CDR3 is TGTGCCAGCAGGCCAGGGTCGGCTGGAAACACCATATATTTT. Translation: CASRPGSAGNTIYF.

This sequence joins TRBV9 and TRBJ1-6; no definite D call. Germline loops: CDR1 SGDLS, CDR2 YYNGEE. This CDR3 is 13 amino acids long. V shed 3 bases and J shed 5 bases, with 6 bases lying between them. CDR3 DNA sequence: TGTGCCAGCAGCGGGAGGGATAATTCACCCCTCCACTTT. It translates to CASSGRDNSPLHF.

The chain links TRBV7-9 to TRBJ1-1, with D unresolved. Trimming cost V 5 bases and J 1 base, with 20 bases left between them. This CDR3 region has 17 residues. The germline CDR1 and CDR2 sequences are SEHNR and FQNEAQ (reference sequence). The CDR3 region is CASSPTTRRDQNTEAFF. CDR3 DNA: TGTGCCAGCAGCCCCACGACCAGAAGGGATCAGAACACTGAAGCTTTCTTT.

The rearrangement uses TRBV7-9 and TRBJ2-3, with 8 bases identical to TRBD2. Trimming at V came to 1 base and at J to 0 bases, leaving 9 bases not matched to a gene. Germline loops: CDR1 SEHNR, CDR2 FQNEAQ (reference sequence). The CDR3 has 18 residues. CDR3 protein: CASSLGGGGGRSTDTQYF. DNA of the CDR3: TGTGCCAGCAGCTTAGGAGGAGGCGGGGGGAGGAGCACAGATACGCAGTATTTT.

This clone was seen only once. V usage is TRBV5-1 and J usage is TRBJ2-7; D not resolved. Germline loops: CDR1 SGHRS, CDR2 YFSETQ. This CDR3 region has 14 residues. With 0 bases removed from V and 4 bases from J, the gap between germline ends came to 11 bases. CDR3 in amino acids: CASSLEAGPYEQYF. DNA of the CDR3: TGCGCCAGCAGCTTGGAAGCAGGTCCTTACGAGCAGTACTTC.

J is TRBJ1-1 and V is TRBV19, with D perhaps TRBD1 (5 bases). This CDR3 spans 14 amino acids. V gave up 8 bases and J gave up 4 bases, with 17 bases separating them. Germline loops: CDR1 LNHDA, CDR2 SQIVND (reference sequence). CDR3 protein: CASGPRGAITEAFF. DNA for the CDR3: TGTGCCAGTGGGCCTCGGGGCGCGATCACTGAAGCTTTCTTT. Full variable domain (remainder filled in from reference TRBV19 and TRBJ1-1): DGGITQSPKYLFRKEGQNVTLSCEQNLNHDAMYWYRQDPGQGLRLIYYSQIVNDFQKGDIAEGYSVSREKKESFPLTVTSAQKNPTAFYLCASGPRGAITEAFFGQGTRLTVV.

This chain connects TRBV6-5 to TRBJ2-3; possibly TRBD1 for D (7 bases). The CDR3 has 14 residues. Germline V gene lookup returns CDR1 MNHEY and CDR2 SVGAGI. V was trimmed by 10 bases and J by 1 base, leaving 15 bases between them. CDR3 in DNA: TGTGCCACCAGACAGGGAGGTCGCACAGATACGCAGTATTTT. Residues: CATRQGGRTDTQYF.

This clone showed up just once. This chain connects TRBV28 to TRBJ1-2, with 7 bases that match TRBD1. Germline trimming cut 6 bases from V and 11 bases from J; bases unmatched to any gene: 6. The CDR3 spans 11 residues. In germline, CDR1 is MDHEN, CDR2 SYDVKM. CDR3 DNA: TGTGCCAGCAGAGCCGACAGGGAATACACCTTC. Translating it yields CASRADREYTF.

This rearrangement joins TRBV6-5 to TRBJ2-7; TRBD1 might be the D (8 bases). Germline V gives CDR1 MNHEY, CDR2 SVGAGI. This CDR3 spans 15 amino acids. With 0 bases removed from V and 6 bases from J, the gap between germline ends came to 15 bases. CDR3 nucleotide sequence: TGTGCCAGCAGTTACTCATGGACAGGGAGGGGCGAGCAGTACTTC. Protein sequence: CASSYSWTGRGEQYF.

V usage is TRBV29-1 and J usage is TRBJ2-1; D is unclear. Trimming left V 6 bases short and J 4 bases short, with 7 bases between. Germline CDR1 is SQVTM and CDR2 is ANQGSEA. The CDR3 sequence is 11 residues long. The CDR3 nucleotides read TGCAGCGTGTTCTGGTACAATGAGCAGTTCTTC. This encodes CSVFWYNEQFF.

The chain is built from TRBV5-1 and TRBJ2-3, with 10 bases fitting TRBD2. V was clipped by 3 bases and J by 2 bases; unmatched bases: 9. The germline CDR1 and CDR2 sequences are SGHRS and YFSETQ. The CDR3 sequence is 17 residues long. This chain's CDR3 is CASSSIGAGGNTDTQYF. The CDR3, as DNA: TGCGCCAGCAGCTCAATCGGAGCGGGAGGGAACACAGATACGCAGTATTTT.

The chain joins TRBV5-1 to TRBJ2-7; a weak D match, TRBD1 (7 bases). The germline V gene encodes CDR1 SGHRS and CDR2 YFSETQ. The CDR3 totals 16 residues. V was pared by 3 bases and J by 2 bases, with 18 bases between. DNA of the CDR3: TGCGCCAGCAGCTCCCCACCAGGGGGGACCACCTACGAGCAGTACTTC. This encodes CASSSPPGGTTYEQYF.

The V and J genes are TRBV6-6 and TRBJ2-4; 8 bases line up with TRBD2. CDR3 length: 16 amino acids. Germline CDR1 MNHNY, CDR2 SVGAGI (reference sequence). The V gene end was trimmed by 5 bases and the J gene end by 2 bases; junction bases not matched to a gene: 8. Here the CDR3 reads CASSNLGGASKNIQYF. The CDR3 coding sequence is TGTGCCAGCAGTAACCTCGGGGGGGCTTCCAAAAACATTCAGTACTTC.

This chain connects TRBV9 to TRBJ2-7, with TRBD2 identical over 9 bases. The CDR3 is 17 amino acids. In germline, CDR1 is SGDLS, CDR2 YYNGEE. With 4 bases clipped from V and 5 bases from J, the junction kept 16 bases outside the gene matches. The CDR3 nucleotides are TGTGCCAGCAGCCCCAACCCGGGGAGCGGGGGGTTCGACGAGCAGTACTTC. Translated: CASSPNPGSGGFDEQYF.

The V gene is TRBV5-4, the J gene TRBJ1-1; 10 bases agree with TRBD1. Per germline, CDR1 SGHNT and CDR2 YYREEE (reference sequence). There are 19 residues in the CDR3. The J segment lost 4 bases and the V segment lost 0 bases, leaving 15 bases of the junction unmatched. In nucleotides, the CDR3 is TGTGCCAGCAGCTTGGGGCTACCGGGACAGGGGAGTGGGAGCACTGAAGCTTTCTTT. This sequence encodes CASSLGLPGQGSGSTEAFF.

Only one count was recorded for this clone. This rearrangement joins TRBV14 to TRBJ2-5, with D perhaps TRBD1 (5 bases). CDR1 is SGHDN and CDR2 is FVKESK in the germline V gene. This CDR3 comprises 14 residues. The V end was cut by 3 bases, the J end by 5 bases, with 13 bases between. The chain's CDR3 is CASSQAAGMETQYF. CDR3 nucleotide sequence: TGTGCCAGCAGCCAGGCAGCAGGGATGGAGACCCAGTACTTC.

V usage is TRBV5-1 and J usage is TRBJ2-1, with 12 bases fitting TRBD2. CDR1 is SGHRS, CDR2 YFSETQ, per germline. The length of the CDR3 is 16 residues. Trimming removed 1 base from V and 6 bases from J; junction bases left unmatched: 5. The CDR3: CASSLISSGRGNEQFF. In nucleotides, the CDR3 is TGCGCCAGCAGCTTGATTTCTAGCGGGAGGGGCAATGAGCAGTTCTTC. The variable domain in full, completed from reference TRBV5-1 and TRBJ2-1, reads KAGVTQTPRYLIKTRGQQVTLSCSPISGHRSVSWYQQTPGQGLQFLFEYFSETQRNKGNFPGRFSGRQFSNSRSEMNVSTLELGDSALYLCASSLISSGRGNEQFFGPGTRLTVL.